This TCR beta chain appears in the sequencing data of a study of CD8 T cells in Susac syndrome. An input of about 0.45 to 1 ug of RNA was subjected to reverse transcription using random hexamers. Amplification of the TCR beta CDR3 was carried out by immunoSEQ multiplex PCR, which spanned a total of 54 Vbeta and 13 Jbeta segments. TCRdb re-called the immunoSEQ multiplex PCR reads with MiXCR, one entry per CDR3 protein. Of a few hundred thousand distinct CDR3 sequences in the sample, around 95% were seen once. The CDR3 length is 13 residues. Trimming left V 7 bases short and J 3 bases short, with 12 bases between. Germline V gene lookup returns CDR1 SGDLS and CDR2 YYNGEE. Purification of the CD8+ and CD4+ T cells relied on negative isolation, and TEMRA cells underwent FACS enrichment.

This clonotype originated in a human donor with multiple sclerosis. V gene TRBV9 combines with J gene TRBJ2-3; either TRBD1 or TRBD2 may fit D (5 bases each). The source material was CD4+ T cells from PBMCs. The CDR3 here is CASSGPNTDTQYF. DNA of the CDR3: TGTGCCAGCTCGGGGCCCAATACAGATACGCAGTATTTT.